This TCR beta chain was sequenced during a study of T cells after posttransplantation cyclophosphamide. Findings of the study overall: Recipient CMV seropositivity and CMV reactivation strongly tracked TRB clonality. Donor CD8+ memory clones often dominated recipient blood repertoires at later times. TRB overlap between skin or GI tissue T cells and blood was limited.

Method: immunoSEQ multiplex PCR; TCRdb's copy keeps in-frame clones and lacks some. This table has 15,000 to 20,000 clones, about 90% appearing once. A marrow graft followed busulfan-fludarabine conditioning, with cyclophosphamide on days +3 and +4. J was trimmed by 7 bases and V by 4 bases; bases with no gene match: 9. The CDR3 spans 16 residues. A word on this clone: The antigen is unknown.

This TCR was recovered from a male patient between 55 and 70 years old who received an allogeneic stem cell transplant from a related donor and was CMV-positive. The graft donor may have given rise to some T cells. Here the sequenced sample was CD4+ T cells sorted from blood, taken after allogeneic stem cell transplant with posttransplant cyclophosphamide. The rearrangement uses TRBV6-7 and TRBJ2-1; TRBD2 matches at 11 bases. TRBV6-7 is an ORF for which the function is uncertain. The CDR3 region is CASSFRLAGYRNEQFF. The CDR3 bases are TGTGCCAGCAGTTTCAGACTAGCGGGGTATAGGAATGAGCAGTTCTTC.